Presented here are 14 T cell receptor beta chains from one specimen sequenced in a study of T cell clones after liver transplantation. This table comes from immunoSEQ multiplex PCR, and its TCRdb copy is limited to in-frame clones, with some not included. This table holds 53,000 or so clones, about 81% found once. The sample consisted of CD4+ T cells from blood, taken before liver transplant. The receptors originated from a human donor who received a liver transplant.

The genes are TRBV5-4 and TRBJ2-5; possibly TRBD1 for D (6 bases). Trimming took off 4 bases at V and 1 base at J, with 11 bases between the two ends. The CDR3 consists of 14 residues. The germline V gene encodes CDR1 SGHNT and CDR2 YYREEE (reference sequence). CDR3 residues: CASSHPQGQETQYF. DNA for the CDR3: TGTGCCAGCAGCCACCCACAGGGCCAAGAGACCCAGTACTTC.

V usage is TRBV6-6 and J usage is TRBJ2-2; 7 nucleotides match TRBD2. Trimming removed 8 bases from V and 1 base from J; junction bases left unmatched: 7. The CDR3 length is 15 residues. Germline V gene sequence: CDR1 MNHNY, CDR2 SVGAGI (reference sequence). This CDR3 reads CASSSWEGNTGELFF. CDR3 DNA: TGTGCCAGCTCCTCCTGGGAGGGGAACACCGGGGAGCTGTTTTTT.

The V call is TRBV18, the J call TRBJ1-3; D call uncertain. Germline V gives CDR1 KGHSH, CDR2 LQKENI. This CDR3 is built from 16 residues. Between the trimmed V and J ends, which lost 1 base and 3 bases, there was a span of 13 bases. This CDR3 is CASSPQPVKSGNTIYF. As DNA, the CDR3 is TGTGCCAGCTCACCACAGCCCGTAAAAAGTGGAAACACCATATATTTT.

This chain links TRBV6-6 with TRBJ2-5, with D perhaps assigned TRBD1 or TRBD2 (6 bases each). The CDR3 contains 15 residues. In germline, CDR1 is MNHNY, CDR2 SVGAGI (reference sequence). V lost 5 bases to trimming and J lost 5 bases, with 18 bases between them. The chain's CDR3 is CASSDGTGGGETQYF. CDR3 in DNA: TGTGCCAGCAGTGATGGGACTGGGGGCGGGGAGACCCAGTACTTC.

The CDR3 region has the DNA TGTGCCAGCAGCTCCTCGGATTACGAGCAGTACTTC. Its translation: CASSSSDYEQYF. The V gene is TRBV7-3, the J gene TRBJ2-7; D remains unclear. The germline V gene encodes CDR1 SGHTA and CDR2 FQGTGA. The CDR3 is 12 amino acids. V dropped 4 bases and J dropped 4 bases, with 8 bases sitting between them.

This clone was recorded only once. The chain is built from TRBV10-1 and TRBJ2-7; no clear D. The CDR3 totals 16 residues. The V gene lost 4 bases and the J gene lost 4 bases, with 20 bases spanning the gap. CDR1 and CDR2 from the germline V gene are WNHNN and SYGVQD (reference sequence). CDR3 sequence (DNA): TGCGCCAGCAGTGGCCCGAAACAGAGGTTTGTTTACGAGCAGTACTTC. Amino acids: CASSGPKQRFVYEQYF.

The chain combines TRBV6-1 with TRBJ1-5, with D uncertain. The germline V gene encodes CDR1 MNHNS and CDR2 SASEGT. V was clipped by 4 bases and J by 0 bases, with 7 bases between them. The CDR3 runs to 14 residues. The CDR3 DNA reads TGTGCCAGCAGTGCCGGATTTAGCAATCAGCCCCAGCATTTT. Translated: CASSAGFSNQPQHF.

The chain recombines TRBV5-6 with TRBJ2-1; 9 bases are a match to TRBD1. Germline loops: CDR1 SGHDT, CDR2 YYEEEE. Trimming at V came to 3 bases and at J to 8 bases, leaving 9 bases not matched to a gene. The CDR3 is made up of 15 amino acids. CDR3 sequence (DNA): TGTGCCAGCAGCTACTCGGACAGGGGATGGTATGAGCAGTTCTTC. Protein: CASSYSDRGWYEQFF.

V is TRBV28 and J is TRBJ1-2; D is uncertain. The CDR3 is 16 residues long. Trimming shortened V by 5 bases and J by 1 base, and 17 bases separated the two germline ends. The V gene's germline CDR1 is MDHEN and CDR2 SYDVKM. CDR3 sequence (DNA): TGTGCCAGCAGTACAGAAAAGGGTGGCAGTAACTATGGCTACACCTTC. Its translation: CASSTEKGGSNYGYTF.

This clone occurred once. The chain recombines TRBV21-1 with TRBJ2-2; the table calls TRBD1, which could not be checked here. TRBV21-1 is assigned pseudogene status. The CDR3 is 17 residues long. The CDR3 nucleotides read TGTGCCAGCAGCACAGACAGGGCGGGAAAAAGAACCGGGGAGCTGTTTTTT. This encodes CASSTDRAGKRTGELFF.

The chain couples TRBV19 to TRBJ1-2; no reliable D call. Looked up from germline, CDR1 is LNHDA and CDR2 is SQIVND (reference sequence). There are 15 residues in the CDR3. The V and J ends lost 0 bases and 4 bases respectively, with 12 bases between them. In nucleotides, the CDR3 is TGTGCCAGTAGTATAGATCGATCCGGGTTCTATGGCTACACCTTC. Translated, it gives CASSIDRSGFYGYTF.

This chain links TRBV6-5 with TRBJ1-2, with D possibly TRBD1 on 6 matching bases. The CDR3 consists of 13 residues. V was cut by 6 bases and J by 7 bases, with 15 bases left in between. Germline V lookup: CDR1 MNHEY, CDR2 SVGAGI. CDR3 region: CASSRGTSLGYTF. As DNA, the CDR3 is TGTGCCAGCAGCCGCGGGACATCCCTTGGCTACACCTTC.

The CDR3 DNA sequence: TGTGCCAGCAGCTTATCTTTGACCGGGGAGCTGTTTTTT. The encoded protein is CASSLSLTGELFF. V and J are TRBV7-3 and TRBJ2-2; D gene uncertain. Trimming took off 2 bases at V and 5 bases at J, with 6 bases between the two ends. Germline loops: CDR1 SGHTA, CDR2 FQGTGA. CDR3 size: 13 residues.

This rearrangement joins TRBV28 to TRBJ2-3, with 10 nucleotides matching TRBD2. Germline CDR1 MDHEN, CDR2 SYDVKM. The CDR3 is 14 residues long. Trimming took 3 bases from V and 6 from J; bases not matched to a gene: 3. The CDR3 bases are TGTGCCAGCAGTTTCCTAGCGGGAGTTGATACGCAGTATTTT. This gives the protein CASSFLAGVDTQYF. Drawing the rest from reference TRBV28 and TRBJ2-3, the complete variable domain is DVKVTQSSRYLVKRTGEKVFLECVQDMDHENMFWYRQDPGLGLRLIYFSYDVKMKEKGDIPEGYSVSREKKERFSLILESASTNQTSMYLCASSFLAGVDTQYFGPGTRLTVL.